Sequencing of this T cell receptor beta chain was carried out in a study of blood T cell repertoires in COVID-19. The CDR3 length is 18 residues. V lost 5 bases and J lost 3; bases outside the gene matches: 13. Per the germline V gene, CDR1 is SGHNT and CDR2 is YENEEA. Using immunoSEQ multiplex PCR, the repertoire was profiled, and TCRdb retains in-frame clones only, with some absent. The data show roughly 190,000 clones, with approximately 89% seen just once and roughly 3.4% held by the top ten. Sequenced input: peripheral blood. This sequence joins TRBV11-3 and TRBJ2-2; 9 nucleotides match TRBD2. This sequence originates from a man between 65 and 85 years old with acute or convalescent COVID-19. CDR3 sequence: CASSPALGRGGYTGELFF. The CDR3 DNA is TGTGCCAGCAGCCCGGCCCTCGGGCGGGGGGGATACACCGGGGAGCTGTTTTTT.